The 20 T cell receptor beta chains given below trace back to one sample, sequenced in a study of blood T cell repertoires in COVID-19. Clones were read by immunoSEQ multiplex PCR, and TCRdb kept only the in-frame ones, dropping some. The data show approximately 59,000 clones, with about three quarters seen just once and around a sixth held by the top ten. The source material was peripheral blood. These receptors were collected from a man older than 75 with acute or convalescent COVID-19.

This sequence joins TRBV9 and TRBJ1-5; D gene uncertain. Germline assignment: CDR1 SGDLS and CDR2 YYNGEE. The CDR3 totals 15 residues. Deletions cut 1 base from V and 3 bases from J, with 11 bases between. CDR3 loop: CASSVYPGVNQPQHF. The CDR3 nucleotides read TGTGCCAGCAGCGTATACCCCGGGGTCAATCAGCCCCAGCATTTT. Variable domain in full (rest from reference TRBV9 and TRBJ1-5): DSGVTQTPKHLITATGQRVTLRCSPRSGDLSVYWYQQSLDQGLQFLIQYYNGEERAKGNILERFSAQQFPDLHSELNLSSLELGDSALYFCASSVYPGVNQPQHFGDGTRLSIL.

V and J are TRBV6-5 and TRBJ1-1; D is possibly TRBD1 (6 bases). Trimming pared 5 bases from V and 5 bases from J, leaving 18 bases between. The CDR3 sequence is 15 residues long. The germline gives CDR1 MNHEY, CDR2 SVGAGI. For the CDR3, the DNA is TGTGCCAGCAGTCGGATGGACAGAATGAGGACTGAAGCTTTCTTT. Protein product: CASSRMDRMRTEAFF.

The chain couples TRBV19 to TRBJ1-5; a possible D gene is TRBD1 (5 bases). V was shortened by 9 bases and J by 0 bases, with 6 bases between the two germline ends. Germline lookup yields CDR1 LNHDA and CDR2 SQIVND (reference sequence). This CDR3 spans 12 amino acids. The CDR3 sequence: CASGGSNQPQHF. The CDR3 bases are TGTGCCAGCGGGGGTAGCAATCAGCCCCAGCATTTT.

This sequence joins TRBV11-1 and TRBJ1-1; 8 bases are a match to TRBD1. Germline V gene lookup returns CDR1 SGHAT and CDR2 FQDESV (reference sequence). The CDR3 spans 12 residues. The junction had 1 base not matched to a gene; V was cut back by 6 bases and J by 4 bases. CDR3 loop: CASRQGGTEAFF. In DNA form, the CDR3 reads TGTGCCAGCAGACAGGGGGGCACTGAAGCTTTCTTT.

V usage is TRBV7-3 and J usage is TRBJ2-7, with TRBD2 matching over 13 bases. Germline V gene lookup returns CDR1 SGHTA and CDR2 FQGTGA. CDR3 length equals 14 residues. Trimming cost V 3 bases and J 6 bases; bases outside gene matches: 2. The CDR3 spells CASSFGLAGVEQYF. CDR3 DNA sequence: TGTGCCAGCAGCTTCGGACTAGCGGGGGTCGAGCAGTACTTC.

This rearrangement joins TRBV6-5 to TRBJ1-1, with 7 positions matching TRBD1. CDR1 is MNHEY, CDR2 SVGAGI, per germline. V shed 2 bases and J 10 bases; nucleotides not matched to a gene: 13. This CDR3 is 15 amino acids long. The CDR3 coding sequence is TGTGCCAGCAGTTACGACACCATGACAGGGTACGGAGCTTTCTTT. Its protein is CASSYDTMTGYGAFF.

CDR3 DNA sequence: TGTGCCAGCTCCTCTGGGGGGCAAGAGACCCAGTACTTC. Translated: CASSSGGQETQYF. This rearrangement joins TRBV12-3 or TRBV12-4 to TRBJ2-5, with TRBD2 as a possible D gene (6 bases). V was clipped by 8 bases and J by 2 bases, with 12 bases between them. The CDR3 totals 13 residues.

The chain combines TRBV11-1 with TRBJ1-2; TRBD1 matches 8 bases. Per the germline V gene, CDR1 is SGHAT and CDR2 is FQDESV (reference sequence). V was pared by 5 bases and J by 1 base, with 6 bases of the junction left unmatched. This CDR3 spans 15 amino acids. CDR3 in amino acids: CASSPDRGYNYGYTF. The CDR3 nucleotides are TGTGCCAGCAGCCCCGACAGGGGATATAACTATGGCTACACCTTC.

This rearrangement joins TRBV5-5 to TRBJ1-2; TRBD1 aligns across 8 bases. Trimming took 1 base from V and 0 from J; bases not matched to a gene: 11. The germline V gene encodes CDR1 SGHKS and CDR2 YYEKEE (reference sequence). CDR3 length: 18 residues. The CDR3 region is CASSLTPGQVNTNYGYTF. Here the CDR3 DNA reads TGTGCCAGCAGCTTGACCCCGGGACAGGTGAATACTAACTATGGCTACACCTTC. The whole variable domain, filled in from reference TRBV5-5 and TRBJ1-2, reads DAGVTQSPTHLIKTRGQQVTLRCSPISGHKSVSWYQQVLGQGPQFIFQYYEKEERGRGNFPDRFSARQFPNYSSELNVNALLLGDSALYLCASSLTPGQVNTNYGYTFGSGTRLTVV.

The rearrangement uses TRBV7-3 and TRBJ2-1; D is unresolved. The ends were cut back, 3 bases at V and 2 bases at J, with 8 bases in the middle. This CDR3 has 14 amino acids. Per the germline V gene, CDR1 is SGHTA and CDR2 is FQGTGA. The CDR3 here is CASSFASAYNEQFF. The CDR3 DNA follows: TGTGCCAGCAGCTTCGCCTCGGCCTACAATGAGCAGTTCTTC.

This chain connects TRBV6-5 to TRBJ2-3; D is uncertain. The CDR3 contains 13 residues. The germline V gene has CDR1 MNHEY and CDR2 SVGAGI. V was pared by 8 bases and J by 3 bases, with 12 bases between. The CDR3 DNA reads TGTGCCAGCGGGCAGACACAGACAGATACGCAGTATTTT. It is translated as CASGQTQTDTQYF.

The chain uses TRBV12-5 and TRBJ2-3; 9 positions agree with TRBD2. V gave up 0 bases and J gave up 0 bases; unmatched junction bases: 13. The germline V gene encodes CDR1 LGHNT and CDR2 FRNRAP. The length of the CDR3 is 20 residues. CDR3: CASGLVYGAGGRLSTDTQYF. CDR3 coding DNA: TGTGCTAGTGGTTTGGTATATGGAGCGGGGGGACGCCTTAGCACAGATACGCAGTATTTT. Supplemented by reference TRBV12-5 and TRBJ2-3, the full variable domain reads DARVTQTPRHKVTEMGQEVTMRCQPILGHNTVFWYRQTMMQGLELLAYFRNRAPLDDSGMPKDRFSAEMPDATLATLKIQPSEPRDSAVYFCASGLVYGAGGRLSTDTQYFGPGTRLTVL.

This chain connects TRBV7-2 to TRBJ1-3; no firm D call. The CDR3 length is 15 residues. V dropped 3 bases and J dropped 0 bases, with 9 bases sitting between them. Germline CDR1 SGHTA, CDR2 FQGNSA. CDR3 loop: CASSLGRSSGNTIYF. The CDR3, as DNA: TGTGCCAGCAGCTTGGGCCGAAGCTCTGGAAACACCATATATTTT.

The chain couples TRBV3-1 (or the pseudogene TRBV3-2) to TRBJ2-1; the match to TRBD1 covers 8 bases. CDR1 is LGHDT and CDR2 is YNNKEL in the germline V gene (reference sequence). There are 11 residues in the CDR3. With V trimmed by 5 bases and J by 10 bases, 1 base remained unmatched. CDR3 bases: TGTGCCAGCAGCACAGGGGGAGAGCAGTTCTTC. It is translated as CASSTGGEQFF.

This clone has more than one count but fewer than ten. V and J are TRBV9 and TRBJ1-6, with D possibly TRBD1 on 5 matching bases. This CDR3 spans 15 amino acids. Germline V gene lookup returns CDR1 SGDLS and CDR2 YYNGEE. V dropped 3 bases and J dropped 7 bases, with 14 bases sitting between them. This CDR3 is CASSGSGTENSPLHF. CDR3 DNA sequence: TGTGCCAGCAGCGGCTCCGGGACTGAGAATTCACCCCTCCACTTT.

The V gene is TRBV6-5, the J gene TRBJ2-3; D is possibly TRBD1 (6 bases). Germline-derived CDR1 and CDR2 are MNHEY and SVGAGI. The germline V and J ends were trimmed by 8 bases and 2 bases, with 14 bases remaining between them. This CDR3 has 14 amino acids. The CDR3 nucleotides read TGTGCCAGCCTCACCACAGGGCACACAGATACGCAGTATTTT. This translates into CASLTTGHTDTQYF.

The V gene is TRBV7-3, the J gene TRBJ2-5, with D maybe TRBD1 (5 bases). The germline V gene encodes CDR1 SGHTA and CDR2 FQGTGA. This CDR3 comprises 13 residues. V was shortened by 5 bases and J by 5 bases, with 12 bases between the two germline ends. DNA of the CDR3: TGTGCCAGCAGCCGCTCTAGGGGTGAGACCCAGTACTTC. Translating it yields CASSRSRGETQYF.

CDR3 DNA: TGTGCCAGTAGTATATCTCGGGACAGCTCCACAGATACGCAGTATTTT. It specifies CASSISRDSSTDTQYF. The gene calls are TRBV19 and TRBJ2-3; 7 bases map to TRBD1. V dropped 2 bases and J dropped 2; count of bases not matched to a gene: 7. Germline loops: CDR1 LNHDA, CDR2 SQIVND (reference sequence). CDR3 size: 16 residues.

The chain links TRBV6-5 to TRBJ2-7; D gene ambiguous. Trimming removed 6 bases from V and 6 bases from J, with 15 bases in between. The CDR3 totals 13 residues. Per germline, CDR1 MNHEY and CDR2 SVGAGI. The CDR3 DNA reads TGTGCCAGCAGAACCGGGTCGACGTCCGAGCAGTACTTC. Protein product: CASRTGSTSEQYF.

This clone was seen once. V and J are TRBV7-9 and TRBJ2-5; D gene uncertain. Trimming took 3 bases from V and 5 from J, leaving 10 bases between them. Germline V gene lookup returns CDR1 SEHNR and CDR2 FQNEAQ (reference sequence). The CDR3 extends over 13 amino acids. The CDR3 is CASSFGRLETQYF. In DNA, the CDR3 is TGTGCCAGCAGCTTCGGCAGGTTGGAGACCCAGTACTTC.